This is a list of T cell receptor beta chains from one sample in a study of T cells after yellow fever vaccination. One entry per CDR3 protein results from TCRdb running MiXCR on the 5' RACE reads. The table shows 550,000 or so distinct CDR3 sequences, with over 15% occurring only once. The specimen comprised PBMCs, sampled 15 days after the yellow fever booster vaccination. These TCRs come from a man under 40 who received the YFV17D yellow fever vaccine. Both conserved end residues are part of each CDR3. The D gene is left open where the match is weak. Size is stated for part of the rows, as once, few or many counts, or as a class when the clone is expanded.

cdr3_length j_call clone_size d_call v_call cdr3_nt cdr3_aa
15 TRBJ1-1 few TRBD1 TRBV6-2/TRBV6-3 TGTGCCAGCAGGGACAGGGAAATGATGAACACTGAAGCTTTCTTT CASRDREMMNTEAFF
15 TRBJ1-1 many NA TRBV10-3 TGTGCCATCAGGGGAGGTGAGGGCGGGGTGACTGAAGCTTTCTTT CAIRGGEGGVTEAFF
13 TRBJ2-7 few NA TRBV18 TGTGCCAGCCGGCCAGGGGTCTCCTACGAGCAGTACTTC CASRPGVSYEQYF
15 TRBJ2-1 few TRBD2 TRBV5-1 TGCGCCAGCAGCCGGGCCAGCGGGAGTTTGAATGAGCAGTTCTTC CASSRASGSLNEQFF
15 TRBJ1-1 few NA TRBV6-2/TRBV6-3 TGTGCCAGCAGTTGGCCCGGGCTCTGGAACACTGAAGCTTTCTTT CASSWPGLWNTEAFF
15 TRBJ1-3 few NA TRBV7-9 TGTGCCAGCAGCTTAATGGCGAGCTCTGGAAACACCATATATTTT CASSLMASSGNTIYF
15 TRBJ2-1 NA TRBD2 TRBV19 TGTGCCAGTAGTCTTCGGACTAGCGGGACCAATGAGCAGTTCTTC CASSLRTSGTNEQFF
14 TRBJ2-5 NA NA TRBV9 TGTGCCAGCAGCTTTCCTGGACCCGGAGAGACCCAGTACTTC CASSFPGPGETQYF
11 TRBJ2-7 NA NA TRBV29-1 TGCAGCGGGGGCTATCGCTACGAGCAGTACTTC CSGGYRYEQYF
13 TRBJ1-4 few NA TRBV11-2 TGTGCCAGCAGCCTCGTAACTAATGAAAAACTGTTTTTT CASSLVTNEKLFF
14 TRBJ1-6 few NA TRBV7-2 TGTGCCACCCGAGAGGGGTCGGATAATTCACCCCTCCACTTT CATREGSDNSPLHF
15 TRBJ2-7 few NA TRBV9 TGTGCCAGCAGCGTAGCCGGCTCCATCTCCTACGAGCAGTACTTC CASSVAGSISYEQYF
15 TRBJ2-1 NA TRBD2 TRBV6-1 TGTGCCAGCAACACCGAGACTAGCCTAGACAATGAGCAGTTCTTC CASNTETSLDNEQFF
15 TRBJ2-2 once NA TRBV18 TGTGCCAGCTCAGGGGAGGTGAGGAACACCGGGGAGCTGTTTTTT CASSGEVRNTGELFF
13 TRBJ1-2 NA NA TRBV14 TGTGCCAGCAGCCTGGGAGCGATCTATGGCTACACCTTC CASSLGAIYGYTF
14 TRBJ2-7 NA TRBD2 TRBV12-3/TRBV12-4 TGTGCCAGCAGCCCCGAGCGGGGTTCCTACGAGCAGTACTTC CASSPERGSYEQYF
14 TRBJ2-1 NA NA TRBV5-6 TGTGCCAGCCACCGGGGGAGCTCCTACAATGAGCAGTTCTTC CASHRGSSYNEQFF
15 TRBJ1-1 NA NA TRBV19 TGTGCCAGTAGTATAGATCGGGCACCGAACACTGAAGCTTTCTTT CASSIDRAPNTEAFF
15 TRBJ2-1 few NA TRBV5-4 TGTGCCAGCAGCTTTTTCGAACTAGCAGACAATGAGCAGTTCTTC CASSFFELADNEQFF
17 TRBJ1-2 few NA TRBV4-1 TGCGCCAGCAGCCGAATCCACCGTTTCAGGGAGGGTGATGGCTACACCTTC CASSRIHRFREGDGYTF
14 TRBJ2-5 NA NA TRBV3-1 TGTGCCAGCAGCCAAGGGGACCACCAAGAGACCCAGTACTTC CASSQGDHQETQYF
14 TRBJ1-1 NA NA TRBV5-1 TGCGCCAGCGGGAGGGAGGGGGTGTCGACTGAAGCTTTCTTT CASGREGVSTEAFF
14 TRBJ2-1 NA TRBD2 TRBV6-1 TGTGCCAGCAGCGCTGGACTAGCTTCCAATGAGCAGTTCTTC CASSAGLASNEQFF
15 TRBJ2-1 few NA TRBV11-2 TGTGCCAGCAGCTTAGGGGCCCTAACCTACAATGAGCAGTTCTTC CASSLGALTYNEQFF
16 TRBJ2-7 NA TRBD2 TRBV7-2 TGTGCCAGCAGCTCGTCCATAGCGGGGAGAACCTACGAGCAGTACTTC CASSSSIAGRTYEQYF
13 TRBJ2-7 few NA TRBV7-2 TGTGCCAGCAGACTTAGCGGACTCTACGAGCAGTACTTC CASRLSGLYEQYF
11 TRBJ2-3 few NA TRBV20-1 TGCAGTGCTAGATGGGAAGATACGCAGTATTTT CSARWEDTQYF
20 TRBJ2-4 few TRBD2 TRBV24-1 TGTGCCACCAGTGTTCCCTTATCCGGGACTAGCGGGGCATGGAGGAACATTCAGTACTTC CATSVPLSGTSGAWRNIQYF
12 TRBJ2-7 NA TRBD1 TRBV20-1 TGCAGAGCTATAGGGGGCGCGGACGAGCAGTACTTC CRAIGGADEQYF
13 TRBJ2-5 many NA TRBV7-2 TGTGCCAGCAGCTCGGGGGCCCGGGAGACCCAGTACTTC CASSSGARETQYF
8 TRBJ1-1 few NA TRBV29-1 TGCAGCGACACTGAAGCTTTCTTT CSDTEAFF
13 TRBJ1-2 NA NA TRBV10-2 TGCGCCACCGACGGACGTACTTCCTATGGCTACACCTTC CATDGRTSYGYTF
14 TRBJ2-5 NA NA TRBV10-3 TGTGCCATCAGTGAGTCGGGGTCACAAGAGACCCAGTACTTC CAISESGSQETQYF
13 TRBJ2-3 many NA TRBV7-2 TGTGCCAGCAGCCACGGGAGCACAGATACGCAGTATTTT CASSHGSTDTQYF
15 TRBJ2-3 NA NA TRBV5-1 TGCGCCAGCAGCGTGCAGAGCGGTACCACAGATACGCAGTATTTT CASSVQSGTTDTQYF
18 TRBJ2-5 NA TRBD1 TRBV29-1 TGCAGCGTTGAAGATCCTGCGACAGGGGGCCTTTATGCAGAGACCCAGTACTTC CSVEDPATGGLYAETQYF
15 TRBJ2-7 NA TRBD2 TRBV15 TGTGCCACCAGCAAAACTAGCGGGAGCTCCTACGAGCAGTACTTC CATSKTSGSSYEQYF
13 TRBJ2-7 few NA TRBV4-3 TGCGCCAGCAGCCAAGAGGTGGACGTCGAGCAGTACTTC CASSQEVDVEQYF
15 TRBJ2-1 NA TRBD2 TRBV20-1 TGCAGTGCTAGAGCCGGGACTAGCGGGAGCCAGGGGGAGTTCTTC CSARAGTSGSQGEFF
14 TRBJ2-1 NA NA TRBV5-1 TGCGCCAGCAGTACCCCGACCGATTACAATGAGCAGTTCTTC CASSTPTDYNEQFF
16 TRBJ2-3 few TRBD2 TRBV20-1 TGCAGTGCTAGAGATCCGGGAGGGAGTGTACCAGATACGCAGTATTTT CSARDPGGSVPDTQYF
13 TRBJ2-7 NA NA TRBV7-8 TGTGCCAGCAGCTTAGATAATTACTACGAGCAGTACTTC CASSLDNYYEQYF
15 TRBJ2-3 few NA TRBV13 TGTGCCAGCAGCTCGAAACTAGAGCACACAGATACGCAGTATTTT CASSSKLEHTDTQYF
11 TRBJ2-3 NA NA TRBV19 TGTGCCAGTCTCCACGGATATACGCAGTATTTT CASLHGYTQYF
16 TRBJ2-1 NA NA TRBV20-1 TGCAGTGCTAACCCCGGACAGCCTACCTATGACAATGAGCAGTTCTTC CSANPGQPTYDNEQFF
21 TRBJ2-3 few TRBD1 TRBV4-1 TGCGCCAGCAGCCAAGATCGGGGCGATCGGACAGGGCAGCGCATCACAGATACGCAGTATTTT CASSQDRGDRTGQRITDTQYF
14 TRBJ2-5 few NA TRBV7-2 TGTGCCAGCAGGCGAGGGGGGAGTGAAGAGACCCAGTACTTC CASRRGGSEETQYF
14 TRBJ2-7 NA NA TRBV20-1 TGCAGTGCTTCCGGTTTAGCGTTTTCCTACGAGCAGTACTTC CSASGLAFSYEQYF